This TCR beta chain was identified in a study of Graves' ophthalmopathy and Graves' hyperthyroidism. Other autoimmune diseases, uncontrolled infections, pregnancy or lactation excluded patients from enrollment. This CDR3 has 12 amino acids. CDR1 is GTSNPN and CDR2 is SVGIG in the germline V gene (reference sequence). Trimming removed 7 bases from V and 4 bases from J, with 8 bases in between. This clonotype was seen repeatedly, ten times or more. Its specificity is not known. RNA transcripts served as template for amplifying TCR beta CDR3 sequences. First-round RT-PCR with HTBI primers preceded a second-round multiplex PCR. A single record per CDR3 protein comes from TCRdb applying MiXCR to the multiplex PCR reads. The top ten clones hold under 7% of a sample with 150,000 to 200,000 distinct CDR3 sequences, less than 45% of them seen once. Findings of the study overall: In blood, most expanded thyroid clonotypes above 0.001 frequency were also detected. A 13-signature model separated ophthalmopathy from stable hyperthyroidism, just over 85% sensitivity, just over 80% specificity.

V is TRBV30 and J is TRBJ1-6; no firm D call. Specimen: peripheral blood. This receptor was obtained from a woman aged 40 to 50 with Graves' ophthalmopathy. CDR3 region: CALTAYNSPLHF. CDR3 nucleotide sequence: TGTGCCTTAACAGCGTATAATTCACCCCTCCACTTT.